A selection of T cell receptor beta chains follows, all from one sample in a study of shared clonotypes between healthy human individuals. Method: immunoSEQ multiplex PCR; TCRdb's copy keeps in-frame clones and lacks some. The sample lists some 500,000 clones; roughly 95% were seen once. Sequenced sample: naive CD4+ T cells sorted from blood. Every receptor here comes from a woman aged 30 to 39 in good health. Each CDR3 is given with its conserved first and last residue. A D gene is named only where the DNA matches it firmly. Only some rows state a clone size, as once, few, many or a class for expanded clones.

cdr3_length: 12; j_call: TRBJ2-1; clone_size: NA; d_call: NA; v_call: TRBV2; cdr3_aa: CASSDGWNEQFF; cdr3_nt: TGTGCCAGCAGTGACGGGTGGAATGAGCAGTTCTTC
cdr3_length: 14; j_call: TRBJ1-4; clone_size: NA; d_call: NA; v_call: TRBV18; cdr3_aa: CASSPRGANEKLFF; cdr3_nt: TGTGCCAGCTCACCCCGTGGAGCTAATGAAAAACTGTTTTTT
cdr3_length: 12; j_call: TRBJ1-5; clone_size: few; d_call: NA; v_call: TRBV5-6; cdr3_aa: CASSLRNQPQHF; cdr3_nt: TGTGCCAGCAGCTTGCGGAATCAGCCCCAGCATTTT
cdr3_length: 14; j_call: TRBJ1-1; clone_size: NA; d_call: TRBD1; v_call: TRBV18; cdr3_aa: CASSQGAFNTEAFF; cdr3_nt: TGTGCCAGCTCACAGGGGGCGTTTAACACTGAAGCTTTCTTT
cdr3_length: 19; j_call: TRBJ2-1; clone_size: NA; d_call: TRBD2; v_call: TRBV7-3; cdr3_aa: CASSLIPLAGGDNYNEQFF; cdr3_nt: TGTGCCAGCAGCTTAATTCCCCTAGCGGGAGGCGACAACTACAATGAGCAGTTCTTC
cdr3_length: 14; j_call: TRBJ1-5; clone_size: NA; d_call: NA; v_call: TRBV5-1; cdr3_aa: CASSVGTPNQPQHF; cdr3_nt: TGCGCCAGCAGCGTCGGGACACCCAATCAGCCCCAGCATTTT
cdr3_length: 12; j_call: TRBJ1-2; clone_size: NA; d_call: TRBD1; v_call: TRBV25-1; cdr3_aa: CASRNRGFGYTF; cdr3_nt: TGTGCCAGCAGGAACAGGGGTTTTGGCTACACCTTC
cdr3_length: 12; j_call: TRBJ2-1; clone_size: NA; d_call: NA; v_call: TRBV11-1; cdr3_aa: CASSFMGNEQFF; cdr3_nt: TGTGCCAGCAGCTTCATGGGGAATGAGCAGTTCTTC
cdr3_length: 16; j_call: TRBJ2-1; clone_size: NA; d_call: NA; v_call: TRBV11-2; cdr3_aa: CASSWGTLTAYNEQFF; cdr3_nt: TGTGCCAGCAGCTGGGGGACTCTCACTGCCTACAATGAGCAGTTCTTC
cdr3_length: 13; j_call: TRBJ2-7; clone_size: NA; d_call: TRBD2; v_call: TRBV5-1; cdr3_aa: CASGRVGSYEQYF; cdr3_nt: TGCGCCAGCGGGAGGGTGGGCTCCTACGAGCAGTACTTC